The present T cell receptor (beta chain) was sequenced within a study of cytomegalovirus exposure and HLA in healthy donors. General study points: Later analysis reportedly placed an Asian-associated ancestry cluster below the approximately 700-donor mean in N-insertions.

The donors (healthy individuals) were bone marrow donors. The PCR had 60 Vbeta and 13 Jbeta primers. TCRdb keeps only in-frame clones here, not all; method: immunoSEQ multiplex PCR. The sample holds tens of thousands of clones; approximately 72% are singletons and the top ten take roughly 51%. Details on this clone: Its antigen is unidentified.

Germline lookup yields CDR1 LGHNA and CDR2 YNFKEQ. The CDR3 contains 16 residues. Trimming took off 4 bases at V and 3 bases at J, with 16 bases between the two ends. Material for sequencing was PBMCs. This clonotype originated in a man aged 50 or older in good health and CMV-seropositive. This sequence joins TRBV4-2 and TRBJ2-1, with D possibly matching TRBD2 (5 bases). Written as DNA, the CDR3 is TGTGCCAGCAGCCTAGGGAGCGGATTAAACTACAATGAGCAGTTCTTC. This translates into CASSLGSGLNYNEQFF.